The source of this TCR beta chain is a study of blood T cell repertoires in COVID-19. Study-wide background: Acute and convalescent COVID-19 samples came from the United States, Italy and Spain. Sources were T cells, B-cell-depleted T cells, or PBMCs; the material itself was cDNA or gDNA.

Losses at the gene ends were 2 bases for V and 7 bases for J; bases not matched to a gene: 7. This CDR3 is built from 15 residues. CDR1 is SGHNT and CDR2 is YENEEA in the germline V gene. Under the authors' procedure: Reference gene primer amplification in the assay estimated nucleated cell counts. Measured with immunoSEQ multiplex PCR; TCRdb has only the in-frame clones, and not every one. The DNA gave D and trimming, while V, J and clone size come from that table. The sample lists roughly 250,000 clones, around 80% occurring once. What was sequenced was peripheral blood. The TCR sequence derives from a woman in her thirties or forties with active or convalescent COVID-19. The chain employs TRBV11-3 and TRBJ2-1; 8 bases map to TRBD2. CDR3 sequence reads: CASSLLGGAVNEQFF. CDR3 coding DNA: TGTGCCAGCAGCTTACTCGGGGGGGCCGTAAATGAGCAGTTCTTC.